The present T cell receptor (beta chain) was sequenced within a study of early T cells in non-severe SARS-CoV-2 infection. Only a few counts were recorded for this clonotype. TCRdb reprocessed the 5' RACE reads via MiXCR and lists one record per CDR3 protein. The data hold 100,000 to 150,000 distinct CDR3 sequences, with 15% observed a single time. Input material: whole blood. This sequence originates from an adult who was a healthcare worker with PCR-confirmed SARS-CoV-2 infection or an uninfected control (not recorded which).

CDR3 DNA: TGTGCCAGCGTTGTGAGGGGAGGGGGCACTGAAGCTTTCTTT. Translation: CASVVRGGGTEAFF. The rearrangement joins TRBV25-1 to TRBJ1-1; D possibly corresponds to TRBD1 (6 bases). V was trimmed by 8 bases and J by 4 bases, leaving 17 bases between them. The CDR3 loop spans 14 amino acids. Germline V gene lookup returns CDR1 MGHDK and CDR2 SYGVNS.